These 7 T cell receptor beta chains share one sample of origin, sequenced in a study of beta chain features in type 1 diabetes. Which antigens these TCRs recognize remains unknown. General study findings and limits: Shorter TCRB CDR3s, moderately but significantly so, marked every one of the four CD4+ subsets in Type 1 diabetes patients.

Isolated RNA was reverse transcribed in full, so expressed TCRB transcripts were sequenced. Sequenced by immunoSEQ multiplex PCR; TCRdb stores in-frame clones only, minus some. The sample holds just under 150,000 clones, about an eighth seen once. The sequenced material came from central memory CD4+ T cells from blood. The receptors were sampled from a man between 18 and 29 years old with type 1 diabetes.

This clone was seen a few times. The gene calls are TRBV30 and TRBJ1-2, with D perhaps TRBD1 (6 bases). The CDR3 contains 15 residues. Looked up from germline, CDR1 is GTSNPN and CDR2 is SVGIG (reference sequence). Trimming pared 4 bases from V and 0 bases from J, leaving 15 bases between. Written as DNA, the CDR3 is TGTGCCTGGATCCGCCGGGACAACGCTAACTATGGCTACACCTTC. Residues: CAWIRRDNANYGYTF.

This clone was detected a few times. The rearrangement links TRBV19 to TRBJ2-6; no clear D gene. The V end was cut by 11 bases, the J end by 2 bases, with 10 bases between. This CDR3 spans 13 amino acids. Germline V lookup: CDR1 LNHDA, CDR2 SQIVND (reference sequence). The CDR3 DNA reads as TGTGCCTTCTGTCGGACTGGGGCCAACGTCCTGACTTTC. This gives the protein CAFCRTGANVLTF.

This clone appeared a few times. The CDR3: CASSIRAQLEEQYF. For the CDR3, the DNA is TGTGCCAGCAGTATCCGGGCCCAGCTTGAGGAGCAGTACTTC. This chain connects TRBV2 to TRBJ2-7; no definite D call. The CDR3 totals 14 residues. Trimming left V 5 bases short and J 7 bases short, with 18 bases between. Germline V gives CDR1 SNHLY, CDR2 FYNNEI.

This chain's CDR3 is CASSGQEGVETQYF. CDR3 nucleotides: TGTGCCAGTTCGGGACAAGAGGGTGTAGAGACCCAGTACTTC. The chain employs TRBV19 and TRBJ2-5; perhaps TRBD1 as D (6 bases). The CDR3 is 14 residues long. Deletions cut 8 bases from V and 4 bases from J, with 17 bases between. Germline loops: CDR1 LNHDA, CDR2 SQIVND (reference sequence).

This clone has only a few counts. J is TRBJ1-2 and V is TRBV19; D gene unclear. V dropped 0 bases and J dropped 7 bases, with 12 bases sitting between them. Germline-derived CDR1 and CDR2 are LNHDA and SQIVND (reference sequence). The CDR3 is made up of 14 amino acids. This CDR3 reads CASSIDFAMGGYTF. DNA of the CDR3: TGTGCCAGTAGTATAGACTTCGCGATGGGTGGCTACACCTTC.

The sample holds a few counts of this clone. This chain uses TRBV6-6 with TRBJ2-2; TRBD1 or TRBD2 may be the D gene (6 bases each). Trimming pared 8 bases from V and 8 bases from J, leaving 15 bases between. The CDR3 runs to 13 residues. CDR1 is MNHNY, CDR2 SVGAGI, per germline (reference sequence). The CDR3 spells CASWPRGAGELFF. For the CDR3, the DNA is TGTGCCAGCTGGCCAAGGGGGGCAGGGGAGCTGTTTTTT.

This clone has more than one count but fewer than ten. The chain recombines TRBV4-2 with TRBJ1-1; D not resolved. V lost 0 bases and J 7 bases, leaving 9 bases between the germline ends. This CDR3 has 13 residues. Germline CDR1 and CDR2: LGHNA and YNFKEQ. CDR3 residues: CASSQDRTFEAFF. CDR3 coding DNA: TGTGCCAGCAGCCAAGATCGGACCTTTGAAGCTTTCTTT.